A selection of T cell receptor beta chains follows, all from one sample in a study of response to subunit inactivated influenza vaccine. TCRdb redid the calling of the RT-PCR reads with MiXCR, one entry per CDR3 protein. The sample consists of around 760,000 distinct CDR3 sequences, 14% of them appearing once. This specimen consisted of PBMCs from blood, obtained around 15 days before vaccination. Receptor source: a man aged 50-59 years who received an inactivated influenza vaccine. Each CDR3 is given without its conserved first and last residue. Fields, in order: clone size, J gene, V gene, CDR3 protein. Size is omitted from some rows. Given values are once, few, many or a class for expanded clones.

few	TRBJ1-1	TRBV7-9	ATRAGNTEAF
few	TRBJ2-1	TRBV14	ASSFDSGGAIEQF
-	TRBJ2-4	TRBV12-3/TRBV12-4	ASRRTGLENIQY
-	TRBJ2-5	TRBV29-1	SVEDAERGETQY
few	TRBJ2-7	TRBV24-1	ATSATGSYEQY
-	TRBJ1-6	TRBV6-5	ASSYDPRTGGRNSPLH
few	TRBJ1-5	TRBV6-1	ASRGQGTSNQPQH
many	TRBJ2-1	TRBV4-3	ASSQDHTYSYNEQF
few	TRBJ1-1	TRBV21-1	ASSPAIPGAAEAF
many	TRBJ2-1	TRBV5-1	ASSPRLGNEQF
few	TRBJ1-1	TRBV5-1	ASSLARRTWTEAF
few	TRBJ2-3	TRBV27	ASSFGAHRRDREADTQY
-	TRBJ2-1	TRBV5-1	ASSVQTSGVGNEQF
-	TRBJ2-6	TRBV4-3	ASSQNHFLQGAGANVLT
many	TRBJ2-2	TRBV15	ATSRVGLAGPGELF
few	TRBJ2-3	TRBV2	ASRATSGGTDTQY
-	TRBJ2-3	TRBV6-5	ASSYGQGGKDTQY
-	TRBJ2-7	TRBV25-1	ASSGTARSYEQY
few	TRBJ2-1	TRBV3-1	ASREAGRDYEQF
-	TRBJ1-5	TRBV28	ASSFDRGFNQPQH
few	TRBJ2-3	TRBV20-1	SARLRVTQY
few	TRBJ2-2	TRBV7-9	ASSLVMQYTGELF
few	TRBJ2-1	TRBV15	ATTGGGYNEQF
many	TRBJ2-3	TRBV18	ASSPLSGDTQY
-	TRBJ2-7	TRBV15	ATSRDNAGGREQY
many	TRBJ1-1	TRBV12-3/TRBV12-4	ASSLYRGVNTEAF
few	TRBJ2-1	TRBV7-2	ASTKRSSYNEQF
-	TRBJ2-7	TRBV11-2	ASSLREVNEQY
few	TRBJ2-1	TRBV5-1	ASRPGRTNNEQF
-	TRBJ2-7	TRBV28	ASSPARQGKYEQY
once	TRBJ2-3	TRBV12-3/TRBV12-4	ASTWSGGASDTQY
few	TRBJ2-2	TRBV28	ASSLVGWGTGELF
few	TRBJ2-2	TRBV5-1	ASSSNGGVNTGELF
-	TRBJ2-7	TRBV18	ASFTTGGVTYEQY